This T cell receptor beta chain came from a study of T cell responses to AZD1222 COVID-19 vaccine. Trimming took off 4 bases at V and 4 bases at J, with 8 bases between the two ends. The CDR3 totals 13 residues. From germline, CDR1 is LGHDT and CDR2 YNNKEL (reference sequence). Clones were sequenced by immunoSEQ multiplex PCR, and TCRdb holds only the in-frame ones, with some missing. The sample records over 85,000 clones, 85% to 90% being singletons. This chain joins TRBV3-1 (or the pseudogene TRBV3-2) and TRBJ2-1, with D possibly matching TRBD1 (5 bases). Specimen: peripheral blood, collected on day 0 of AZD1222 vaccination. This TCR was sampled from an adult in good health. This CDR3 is CASSLRQYNEQFF. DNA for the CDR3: TGTGCCAGCAGCCTCAGACAGTACAATGAGCAGTTCTTC.